This TCR beta chain appears in the sequencing data of a study of response to subunit inactivated influenza vaccine. TCRdb analysed the RT-PCR reads with MiXCR anew, one entry per CDR3 protein. The table has about 570,000 distinct CDR3 sequences, about 11% seen once. This same sample was also taken into another study, of T cells expressing NK-cell markers. Per that study: cDNA encoding TCR beta was synthesized via 5'RACE template switching incorporating UMIs. The study found dominant NKG2C+ clonotypes at about 1.0-8% of CD8+ T cells in about six donors. These clonotypes additionally ranked first within the CD3+CD56-NKG2C+ fraction of several donors.

The clonotype comes from a man aged 50 to 59 who received an inactivated influenza vaccine. The sample here was PBMCs from blood, taken on the day of vaccination.

The CDR3: CATSKGGEKLFF. CDR3 coding DNA: TGTGCCACCAGCAAAGGGGGGGAAAAACTGTTTTTT. J is TRBJ1-4 and V is TRBV15, with D possibly matching TRBD1 (6 bases). Germline V CDR1 and CDR2: LNHNV, YYDKDF (reference sequence). The CDR3 is 12 residues long. V was pared by 4 bases and J by 8 bases, with 8 bases between. Full variable domain (remainder filled in from reference TRBV15 and TRBJ1-4): DAMVIQNPRYQVTQFGKPVTLSCSQTLNHNVMYWYQQKSSQAPKLLFHYYDKDFNNEADTPDNFQSRRPNTSFCFLDIRSPGLGDTAMYLCATSKGGEKLFFGSGTQLSVL.